These 2 T cell receptor beta chains came from one sample sequenced in a study of blood T cell repertoires in COVID-19. Using immunoSEQ multiplex PCR, the repertoire was profiled, and TCRdb retains in-frame clones only, with some absent. The sample records some 330,000 clones, 75% to 90% being singletons. Sample: PBMCs or T cells enriched from blood (not recorded which). The receptors come from a woman between 45 and 60 years old who had recovered from COVID-19.

This clone was seen once. J is TRBJ2-7 and V is TRBV7-2; tentative D call: TRBD1 (6 bases). Looked up from germline, CDR1 is SGHTA and CDR2 is FQGNSA. CDR3 length equals 16 residues. With 4 bases removed from V and 3 bases from J, the gap between germline ends came to 19 bases. CDR3 protein: CASSSNPGTSVYEQYF. In nucleotides, the CDR3 is TGTGCCAGCAGCTCGAATCCCGGGACATCGGTCTACGAGCAGTACTTC. Full variable domain (outside the CDR3, taken from reference TRBV7-2 and TRBJ2-7): GAGVSQSPSNKVTEKGKDVELRCDPISGHTALYWYRQSLGQGLEFLIYFQGNSAPDKSGLPSDRFSAERTGGSVSTLTIQRTQQEDSAVYLCASSSNPGTSVYEQYFGPGTRLTVT.

The chain links TRBV4-3 to TRBJ1-2, with TRBD1 matching over 9 bases. Germline CDR1 LGHNA, CDR2 YSLEER. The V and J ends lost 1 base and 4 bases, in that order; junction bases with no gene match: 4. The CDR3 is made up of 15 amino acids. CDR3 sequence: CASSQAPTGGYGYTF. The CDR3 region has the DNA TGCGCCAGCAGCCAAGCTCCGACAGGGGGCTATGGCTACACCTTC.